One sample yielded the 5 T cell receptor beta chains listed below, sequenced in a study of blood T cells in healthy people across ages. The second PCR ran about 6 to 11 cycles with a sample-barcoded 5' primer and J-beta primers. One entry per CDR3 protein, called by TCRdb with MiXCR from the 5' RACE reads. The profile shows about 830,000 distinct CDR3 sequences, under 80% of them singletons. Sequenced material: blood. These receptors were taken from a young man in good health.

This clonotype was seen only once. The chain recombines TRBV6-2 or TRBV6-3 with TRBJ2-2; 8 nucleotides align to TRBD2. This CDR3 has 15 residues. Looked up from germline, CDR1 is MNHEY and CDR2 is SVGEGT. Unmatched junction bases numbered 10, after V lost 6 bases and J lost 7 bases. Here the CDR3 DNA reads TGTGCCAGCAGCTCCGGCGGGGGGTCGGGCGGGGAGCTGTTTTTT. Its protein product is CASSSGGGSGGELFF.

The table lists this clonotype with a few counts. V is TRBV7-2 and J is TRBJ2-5; D may correspond to TRBD1 or TRBD2 (7 bases each). The CDR3 spans 13 residues. Germline CDR1 and CDR2: SGHTA and FQGNSA. Trimming took 4 bases from V and 7 from J, leaving 13 bases between them. The CDR3 protein is CASSSQGRGTQYF. CDR3 DNA: TGTGCCAGCAGCTCACAGGGGAGGGGGACCCAGTACTTC.

This chain connects TRBV9 to TRBJ1-4; D gene ambiguous. Looked up from germline, CDR1 is SGDLS and CDR2 is YYNGEE. The CDR3 runs to 11 residues. V lost 3 bases to trimming and J lost 8 bases, with 5 bases between them. CDR3 loop: CASSAGEKLFF. The CDR3 DNA sequence: TGTGCCAGCAGCGCCGGAGAAAAACTGTTTTTT.

This clonotype occurred a few times. At one of its ends the junction is not consistent with the germline gene, which may arise from a read error. This chain joins TRBV28 and TRBJ2-3; D is uncertain. Germline V gene data show CDR1 as MDHEN and CDR2 as SYDVKM. The CDR3 runs to 13 residues. CDR3 region: CASSSPPTDTQYF. The CDR3 DNA is TGCGCCAGCAGCTCCCCCCCCACAGATACGCAGTATTTT.

This rearrangement joins TRBV29-1 to TRBJ2-2, with TRBD1 identical over 9 bases. The CDR3 consists of 16 residues. V dropped 7 bases and J dropped 7; count of bases not matched to a gene: 16. Germline loops: CDR1 SQVTM, CDR2 ANQGSEA. The CDR3 region has the DNA TGCAGCGCGGAAACAGGGGGCGCAGGGATTATCGGGGAGCTGTTTTTT. Its protein product is CSAETGGAGIIGELFF.